This T cell receptor (beta chain) was documented in a study of blood T cell repertoires in COVID-19. This CDR3 comprises 14 residues. V lost 8 bases and J 6 bases, leaving 16 bases between the germline ends. Germline assignment: CDR1 SNHLY and CDR2 FYNNEI. This clone appeared once. TCRdb keeps only in-frame clones here, not all; method: immunoSEQ multiplex PCR. The sample holds 200,000 or so clones; roughly 82% are singletons and the top ten take approximately 2.3%. The chain has TRBV2 and TRBJ1-4; possible D gene TRBD1, 6 bases. The clonotype comes from a man aged 40-50 years who had recovered from COVID-19. Source material: peripheral blood. CDR3 sequence: CASGRGAGYEKLFF. CDR3 in DNA: TGTGCCAGCGGACGGGGGGCAGGGTATGAAAAACTGTTTTTT.